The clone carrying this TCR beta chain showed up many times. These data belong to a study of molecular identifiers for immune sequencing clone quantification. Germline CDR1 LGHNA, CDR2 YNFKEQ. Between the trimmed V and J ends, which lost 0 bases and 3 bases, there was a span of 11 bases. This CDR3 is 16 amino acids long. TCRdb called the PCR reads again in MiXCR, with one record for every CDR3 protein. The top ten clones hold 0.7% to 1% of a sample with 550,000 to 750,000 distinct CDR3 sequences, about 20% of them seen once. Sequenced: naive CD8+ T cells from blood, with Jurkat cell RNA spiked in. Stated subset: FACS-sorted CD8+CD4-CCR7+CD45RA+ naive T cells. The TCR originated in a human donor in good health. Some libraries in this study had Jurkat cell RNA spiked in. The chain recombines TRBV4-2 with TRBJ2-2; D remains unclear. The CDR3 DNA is TGTGCCAGCAGCCAAGAAGATACGGGCTACACCGGGGAGCTGTTTTTT. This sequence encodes CASSQEDTGYTGELFF.